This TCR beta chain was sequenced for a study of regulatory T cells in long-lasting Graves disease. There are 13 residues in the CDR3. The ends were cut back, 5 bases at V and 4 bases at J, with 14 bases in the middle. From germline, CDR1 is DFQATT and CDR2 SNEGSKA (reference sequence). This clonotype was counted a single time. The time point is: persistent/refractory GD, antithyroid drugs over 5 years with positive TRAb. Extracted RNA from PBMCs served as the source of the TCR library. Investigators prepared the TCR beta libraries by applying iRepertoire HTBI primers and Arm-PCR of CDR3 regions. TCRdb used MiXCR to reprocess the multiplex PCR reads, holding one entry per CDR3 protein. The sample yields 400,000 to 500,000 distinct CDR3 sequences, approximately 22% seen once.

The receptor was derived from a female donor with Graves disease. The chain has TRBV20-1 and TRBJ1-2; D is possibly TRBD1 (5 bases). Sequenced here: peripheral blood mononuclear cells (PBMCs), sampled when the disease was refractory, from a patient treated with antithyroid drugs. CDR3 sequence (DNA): TGCAGTGCTGAAGACAGACCGAGCTATGGCTACACCTTC. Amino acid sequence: CSAEDRPSYGYTF.